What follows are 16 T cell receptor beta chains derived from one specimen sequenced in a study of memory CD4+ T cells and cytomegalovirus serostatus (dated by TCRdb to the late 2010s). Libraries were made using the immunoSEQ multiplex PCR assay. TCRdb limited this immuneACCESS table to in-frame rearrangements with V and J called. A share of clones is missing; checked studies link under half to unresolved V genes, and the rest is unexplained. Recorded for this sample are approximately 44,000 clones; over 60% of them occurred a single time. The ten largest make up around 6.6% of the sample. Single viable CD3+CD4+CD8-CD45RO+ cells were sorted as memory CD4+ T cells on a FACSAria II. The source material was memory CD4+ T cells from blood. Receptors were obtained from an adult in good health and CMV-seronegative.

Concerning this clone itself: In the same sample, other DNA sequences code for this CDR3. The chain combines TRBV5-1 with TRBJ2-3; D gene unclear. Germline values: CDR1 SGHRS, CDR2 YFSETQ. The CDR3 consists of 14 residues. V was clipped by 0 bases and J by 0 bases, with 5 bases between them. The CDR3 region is CASSLGESTDTQYF. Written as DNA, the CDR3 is TGCGCCAGCAGCTTGGGAGAAAGCACAGATACGCAGTATTTT.

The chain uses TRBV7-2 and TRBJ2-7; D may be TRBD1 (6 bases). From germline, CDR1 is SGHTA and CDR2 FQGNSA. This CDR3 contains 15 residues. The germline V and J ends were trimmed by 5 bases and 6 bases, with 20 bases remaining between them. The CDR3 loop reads CASSPSPNTGSEQYF. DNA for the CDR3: TGTGCCAGCAGCCCGAGCCCCAATACAGGGTCCGAGCAGTACTTC.

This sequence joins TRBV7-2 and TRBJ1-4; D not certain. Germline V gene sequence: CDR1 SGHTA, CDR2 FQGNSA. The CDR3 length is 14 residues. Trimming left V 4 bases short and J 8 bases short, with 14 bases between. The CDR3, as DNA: TGTGCCAGCAGCTCCCTAGGCTGGGAGGAAAAACTGTTTTTT. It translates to CASSSLGWEEKLFF.

This CDR3 is CASSLGQGSYEQYF. The CDR3 nucleotides read TGCGCCAGCAGCTTGGGACAGGGGTCCTACGAGCAGTACTTC. The chain uses TRBV5-1 and TRBJ2-7; 8 bases match TRBD1. The trim removed 0 bases at V and 1 base at J, leaving 0 bases unmatched. CDR3 length equals 14 residues. Germline CDR1 is SGHRS and CDR2 is YFSETQ.

Here the CDR3 reads CASSSTRDLREQYF. The CDR3 DNA reads TGTGCCAGCAGCTCCACCCGGGACCTCCGCGAGCAGTACTTC. The J gene is TRBJ2-7, the V gene TRBV7-8; D may match TRBD1 or TRBD2 (5 bases each). This CDR3 has 14 residues. The germline V and J ends were trimmed by 4 bases and 6 bases, with 16 bases remaining between them. Germline V CDR1 and CDR2: SGHVS, FQNEAQ.

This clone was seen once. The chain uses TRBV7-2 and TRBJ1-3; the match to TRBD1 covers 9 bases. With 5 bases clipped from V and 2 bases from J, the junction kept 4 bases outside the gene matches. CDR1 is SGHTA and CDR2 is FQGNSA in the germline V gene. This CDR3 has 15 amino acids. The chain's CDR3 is CASSLRQGAGNTIYF. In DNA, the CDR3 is TGTGCCAGCAGCCTTAGACAGGGGGCTGGAAACACCATATATTTT. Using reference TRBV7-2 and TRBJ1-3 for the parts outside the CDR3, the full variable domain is GAGVSQSPSNKVTEKGKDVELRCDPISGHTALYWYRQSLGQGLEFLIYFQGNSAPDKSGLPSDRFSAERTGGSVSTLTIQRTQQEDSAVYLCASSLRQGAGNTIYFGEGSWLTVV.

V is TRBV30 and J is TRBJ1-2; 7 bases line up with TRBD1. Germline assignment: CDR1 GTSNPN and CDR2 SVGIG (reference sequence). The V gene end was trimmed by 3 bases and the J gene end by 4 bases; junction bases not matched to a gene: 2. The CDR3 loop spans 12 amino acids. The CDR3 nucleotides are TGTGCCTGGAGCCGGGACAGCTATGGCTACACCTTC. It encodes CAWSRDSYGYTF.

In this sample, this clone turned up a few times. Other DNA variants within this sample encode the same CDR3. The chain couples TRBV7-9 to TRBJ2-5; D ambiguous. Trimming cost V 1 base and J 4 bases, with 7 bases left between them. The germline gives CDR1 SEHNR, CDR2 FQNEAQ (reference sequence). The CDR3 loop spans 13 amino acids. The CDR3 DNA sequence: TGTGCCAGCAGCTTAGTTGGTGGAGAGACCCAGTACTTC. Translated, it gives CASSLVGGETQYF.

CDR3 nucleotide sequence: TGTGCCAGCAGCCGAACGGGGACGGGAAACGAGCAGTACTTC. This sequence encodes CASSRTGTGNEQYF. The chain combines TRBV21-1 with TRBJ2-7. TRBV21-1 is termed a pseudogene. This CDR3 is 14 amino acids long.

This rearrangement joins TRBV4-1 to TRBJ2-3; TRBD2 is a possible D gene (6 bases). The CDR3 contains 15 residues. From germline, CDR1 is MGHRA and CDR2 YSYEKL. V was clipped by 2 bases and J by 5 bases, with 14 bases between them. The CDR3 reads CASSQSSYSGDTQYF. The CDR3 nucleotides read TGCGCCAGCAGCCAAAGTTCCTATAGCGGAGATACGCAGTATTTT.

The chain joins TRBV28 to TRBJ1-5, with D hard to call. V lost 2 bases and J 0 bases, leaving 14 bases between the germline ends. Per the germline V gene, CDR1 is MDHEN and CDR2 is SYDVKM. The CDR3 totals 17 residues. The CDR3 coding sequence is TGTGCCAGCAGTTTAAGGAATATTGGGATTAGCAATCAGCCCCAGCATTTT. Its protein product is CASSLRNIGISNQPQHF.

CDR3: CASNKPTGSEYTQYF. The CDR3 DNA reads TGTGCCAGCAATAAGCCTACAGGGTCCGAATATACGCAGTATTTT. J is TRBJ2-3 and V is TRBV28; possible D gene TRBD1, 6 bases. CDR1 MDHEN and CDR2 SYDVKM come from the germline V gene. V lost 7 bases to trimming and J lost 7 bases, with 21 bases between them. The CDR3 loop spans 15 amino acids.

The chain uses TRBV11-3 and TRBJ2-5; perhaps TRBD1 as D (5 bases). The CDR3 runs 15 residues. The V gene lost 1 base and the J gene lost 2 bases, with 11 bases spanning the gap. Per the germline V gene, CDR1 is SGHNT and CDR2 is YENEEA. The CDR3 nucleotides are TGTGCCAGCAGCTTAGGGCGCAGGGCGCAAGAGACCCAGTACTTC. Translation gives CASSLGRRAQETQYF. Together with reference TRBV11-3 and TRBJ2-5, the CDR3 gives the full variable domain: EAGVVQSPRYKIIEKKQPVAFWCNPISGHNTLYWYLQNLGQGPELLIRYENEEAVDDSQLPKDRFSAERLKGVDSTLKIQPAELGDSAVYLCASSLGRRAQETQYFGPGTRLLVL.

The CDR3 reads CASKGGVSTDTQYF. The DNA for the CDR3 is TGTGCCAGCAAGGGGGGAGTCAGCACAGATACGCAGTATTTT. V usage is TRBV27 and J usage is TRBJ2-3; D may match TRBD1 or TRBD2 (6 bases each). CDR3 length: 14 residues. The V gene's germline CDR1 is MNHEY and CDR2 SMNVEV (reference sequence). Trimming cost V 7 bases and J 0 bases, with 11 bases left between them.

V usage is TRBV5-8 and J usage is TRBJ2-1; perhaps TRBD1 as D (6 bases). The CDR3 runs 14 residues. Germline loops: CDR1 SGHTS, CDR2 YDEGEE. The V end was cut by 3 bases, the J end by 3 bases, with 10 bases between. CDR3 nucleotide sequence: TGTGCCAGCAGCTCCCCGGACAGCTACAATGAGCAGTTCTTC. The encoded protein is CASSSPDSYNEQFF.

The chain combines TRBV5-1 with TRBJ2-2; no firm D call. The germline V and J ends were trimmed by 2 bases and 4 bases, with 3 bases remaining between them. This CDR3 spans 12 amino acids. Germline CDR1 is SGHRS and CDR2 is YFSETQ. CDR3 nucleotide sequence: TGCGCCAGCAGCTTCGGCACCGGGGAGCTGTTTTTT. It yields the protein CASSFGTGELFF.